These 9 T cell receptor beta chains were all obtained from the same sample, sequenced in a study of shared clonotypes between healthy human individuals. The table came from immunoSEQ multiplex PCR; TCRdb's copy has only in-frame clones and leaves some out. The table includes over a million clones, about four fifths detected once. Material for sequencing was memory CD4+ T cells from PBMCs. Subset given: CD45RA-negative fraction. These receptor sequences come from a man in his late teens or twenties in good health. Some clones in this sample may be carry-over from other donors' samples.

The rearrangement joins TRBV5-1 to TRBJ1-4; no reliable D call. The V end lost 0 bases, the J end lost 5 bases, and 11 bases lay between the germline ends. Germline CDR1 reads SGHRS; CDR2 reads YFSETQ. There are 15 residues in the CDR3. The CDR3 sequence is CASSLGFGENEKLFF. In DNA form, the CDR3 reads TGCGCCAGCAGCTTGGGCTTCGGAGAGAATGAAAAACTGTTTTTT.

With regard to this clone: This may stem from a read error, because a much larger clone lies one nucleotide away. This rearrangement joins TRBV27 to TRBJ2-3; D call uncertain. The CDR3 runs to 14 residues. The ends were cut back, 5 bases at V and 0 bases at J, with 9 bases in the middle. CDR1 is MNHEY and CDR2 is SMNVEV in the germline V gene (reference sequence). CDR3 sequence: CASSRPASTDTQYF. CDR3 sequence (DNA): TGTGCCAGCAGTCGACCGGCGAGCACAGATACGCAGTATTTT.

This chain links TRBV30 with TRBJ1-5, with D perhaps TRBD1 (6 bases). The germline V gene has CDR1 GTSNPN and CDR2 SVGIG (reference sequence). With 6 bases removed from V and 4 bases from J, the gap between germline ends came to 13 bases. This CDR3 has 13 amino acids. CDR3 region: CACRADSNQPQHF. The CDR3 DNA reads as TGTGCCTGCCGAGCGGACAGTAATCAGCCCCAGCATTTT.

As to this clone: This could be a read error, since a much larger clone is one nucleotide away. The gene calls are TRBV25-1 and TRBJ2-2; 7 nucleotides agree with TRBD1. CDR3 length: 13 amino acids. Per germline, CDR1 MGHDK and CDR2 SYGVNS. CDR3 nucleotide sequence: TGTGCCAGCGGTGACAGGGACACCGGGGAGCTGTTTTTT. The encoded protein is CASGDRDTGELFF.

The gene calls are TRBV5-1 and TRBJ2-7; tentative D call: TRBD2 (5 bases). Trimming stripped 0 bases from V and 2 bases from J, with 15 bases between. CDR1 SGHRS and CDR2 YFSETQ come from the germline V gene. This CDR3 has 16 amino acids. CDR3 sequence (DNA): TGCGCCAGCAGCTTGGCTAGCTCTCCCAAGACCTACGAGCAGTACTTC. Translated, it gives CASSLASSPKTYEQYF.

The chain is built from TRBV6-1 and TRBJ1-2; 10 bases fit TRBD1. Germline V gene lookup returns CDR1 MNHNS and CDR2 SASEGT. With 1 base clipped from V and 7 bases from J, the junction kept 3 bases outside the gene matches. The CDR3 extends over 14 amino acids. The DNA for the CDR3 is TGTGCCAGCAGTGAAGGACAGGGGGCTTTTGGCTACACCTTC. This gives the protein CASSEGQGAFGYTF.

The rearrangement links TRBV9 to TRBJ2-7; possibly TRBD1 for D (6 bases). V was pared by 4 bases and J by 4 bases, with 15 bases between. Germline CDR1 reads SGDLS; CDR2 reads YYNGEE. The CDR3 covers 14 residues. CDR3 coding DNA: TGTGCCAGCAGCACGGGGACAACACGATACGAGCAGTACTTC. This gives the protein CASSTGTTRYEQYF. The variable domain in full, with the rest retrieved from reference TRBV9 and TRBJ2-7, is DSGVTQTPKHLITATGQRVTLRCSPRSGDLSVYWYQQSLDQGLQFLIQYYNGEERAKGNILERFSAQQFPDLHSELNLSSLELGDSALYFCASSTGTTRYEQYFGPGTRLTVT.

J is TRBJ1-5 and V is TRBV5-1; D call uncertain. V lost 4 bases and J lost 0, with 11 bases in between. CDR1 is SGHRS and CDR2 is YFSETQ in the germline V gene. The length of the CDR3 is 15 residues. CDR3 loop: CASSPDGNSNQPQHF. In DNA, the CDR3 is TGCGCCAGCAGCCCTGACGGAAATAGCAATCAGCCCCAGCATTTT. The variable domain in full, completed from reference TRBV5-1 and TRBJ1-5, reads KAGVTQTPRYLIKTRGQQVTLSCSPISGHRSVSWYQQTPGQGLQFLFEYFSETQRNKGNFPGRFSGRQFSNSRSEMNVSTLELGDSALYLCASSPDGNSNQPQHFGDGTRLSIL.

The CDR3: CASASGSSFTQQYF. The CDR3 DNA follows: TGTGCTAGTGCCTCGGGCTCCTCTTTCACGCAGCAGTACTTC. The V call is TRBV12-5, the J call TRBJ2-7; D ambiguous. This CDR3 comprises 14 residues. Germline CDR1 is LGHNT and CDR2 is FRNRAP. V dropped 7 bases and J dropped 8 bases, with 21 bases sitting between them.